The clone carrying this T cell receptor (beta chain) was seen a single time. Its antigen is not identified. Germline-derived CDR1 and CDR2 are LNHDA and SQIVND (reference sequence). Trimming took off 1 base at V and 2 bases at J, with 12 bases between the two ends. The length of the CDR3 is 16 residues. This sample is drawn from a study of shared clonotypes between healthy human individuals. Study-wide background: In total, the donors were a couple of women and a few men aged 18 to 49. Per-donor plates numbered three CD4 naive, three CD4 memory, two CD8 naive and one CD8 memory.

Study observations and caveats: Sharing across a handful of donors was seen in around 5.1% of naive CD4 clonotypes.

Only CD45RO-negative cells positively selected for CCR7 counted as naive CD8 cells, so terminally differentiated effector memory CD45RA+ cells were excluded. Around 220 ng DNA, around 30,000 T cell genomes, went into each sorted-subset replicate PCR. Sequencing was performed with immunoSEQ multiplex PCR; in TCRdb, only in-frame clones are kept and a portion is missing. Seen here are millions of clones, approximately 94% observed once, and the top ten hold roughly 1.1%. Sequencing was carried out using naive CD8+ T cells sorted from blood. The source is a young man in good health. The V and J genes are TRBV19 and TRBJ1-5, with no clear D. CDR3: CASSIGSGLGNQPQHF. CDR3 nucleotides: TGTGCCAGTAGTATAGGTTCCGGATTGGGCAATCAGCCCCAGCATTTT.